The clone carrying this TCR beta chain was seen a handful of times. Germline V lookup: CDR1 SQVTM, CDR2 ANQGSEA. J was trimmed by 2 bases and V by 3 bases; bases with no gene match: 4. This CDR3 spans 14 amino acids. This record comes from a study of T cells in Graves' hyperthyroidism and ophthalmopathy. Across the study: Peripheral blood sampling occurred at initial diagnosis, before any treatment.

It was RNA transcripts that yielded the amplified TCR beta CDR3 regions. Carried out on the TCR CDR3, a first-round RT-PCR used the HTBI primer set. One entry per CDR3 protein results from TCRdb running MiXCR on the multiplex PCR reads. The repertoire holds approximately 400,000 distinct CDR3 sequences, with around 14% as singletons. This chain uses TRBV29-1 with TRBJ1-2; 9 nucleotides align to TRBD1. The specimen was blood. The sequence came from a woman between 18 and 29 years old with Graves' hyperthyroidism. In nucleotides, the CDR3 is TGCAGCGTTGAGGGGGACAGGGAGAACTATGGCTACACCTTC. Translated, it gives CSVEGDRENYGYTF.